One sample yielded the 26 T cell receptor beta chains listed below, sequenced in a study of cytomegalovirus exposure and HLA in healthy donors. Vbeta (60) and Jbeta (13) primers were used in the PCR. This table comes from immunoSEQ multiplex PCR, and its TCRdb copy is limited to in-frame clones, with some not included. This sample yields about 110,000 clones, of which about four fifths are seen a single time; 2.5% to 3% belongs to the top ten. The sequenced sample consisted of PBMCs. These receptors were collected from a woman aged 55-69 years in good health and CMV-seropositive.

V usage is TRBV21-1 and J usage is TRBJ2-5; no check of the table's D call, TRBD2, against the DNA was made. TRBV21-1 is assigned pseudogene status. The CDR3 has 15 residues. The CDR3 spells CASSPRGQFKETQYF. CDR3 DNA sequence: TGTGCCAGCAGCCCCCGCGGCCAGTTCAAAGAGACCCAGTACTTC.

This clone appeared a few times. The chain uses TRBV4-3 and TRBJ1-1; TRBD1 is a possible D gene (6 bases). Germline CDR1 is LGHNA and CDR2 is YSLEER. V was pared by 5 bases and J by 5 bases, with 15 bases between. This CDR3 has 14 residues. The CDR3 protein is CASSREGEWTEAFF. CDR3 nucleotides: TGCGCCAGCAGCAGGGAGGGGGAGTGGACTGAAGCTTTCTTT.

The rearrangement uses TRBV7-9 and TRBJ2-3; D remains ambiguous. CDR1 is SEHNR and CDR2 is FQNEAQ in the germline V gene (reference sequence). The CDR3 runs to 16 residues. The germline V and J ends were trimmed by 5 bases and 2 bases, with 17 bases remaining between them. The CDR3 DNA reads TGTGCCAGCAGCAGACCCGGGTTACCGTACACAGATACGCAGTATTTT. As protein: CASSRPGLPYTDTQYF.

The rearrangement joins TRBV10-3 to TRBJ1-5; 9 positions match TRBD1. The CDR3 spans 15 residues. J gave up 4 bases and V 2 bases, and 3 bases lay outside the gene matches. Germline CDR1 is ENHRY and CDR2 is SYGVKD. The CDR3 DNA reads TGTGCCATCAGTGAGAAGGGGACAGGGAATCAGCCCCAGCATTTT. Its protein is CAISEKGTGNQPQHF.

This chain connects TRBV2 to TRBJ2-7; D gene unclear. CDR1 is SNHLY and CDR2 is FYNNEI in the germline V gene. The CDR3 spans 12 residues. Trimming pared 8 bases from V and 5 bases from J, leaving 13 bases between. CDR3 in amino acids: CASLEFEDEQYF. CDR3 bases: TGTGCCAGCTTGGAGTTCGAGGACGAGCAGTACTTC.

This clone was seen a few times. CDR3 amino acids: CASKGTVIFTEAFF. The DNA of the CDR3 is TGCGCCAGCAAAGGGACAGTGATTTTCACTGAAGCTTTCTTT. V usage is TRBV10-1 and J usage is TRBJ1-1; 7 bases are shared with TRBD1. CDR1 is WNHNN, CDR2 SYGVQD, per germline (reference sequence). There are 14 residues in the CDR3. Trimming removed 7 bases from V and 4 bases from J; junction bases left unmatched: 9.

The chain couples TRBV7-2 to TRBJ1-4, with 8 bases aligning to TRBD1. CDR1 and CDR2 (germline): SGHTA, FQGNSA. The CDR3 is 19 residues long. V was clipped by 1 base and J by 0 bases; unmatched bases: 10. The chain's CDR3 is CASSLGIAGGGPTNEKLFF. As DNA, the CDR3 is TGTGCCAGCAGCTTAGGGATTGCAGGGGGCGGTCCAACTAATGAAAAACTGTTTTTT.

This clone appeared once. This chain uses TRBV7-9 with TRBJ2-1, with 11 bases that match TRBD1. After removal of 4 bases from V and 7 bases from J, the junction contained 12 bases not matched to a gene. CDR3 length: 17 amino acids. From germline, CDR1 is SEHNR and CDR2 FQNEAQ (reference sequence). The CDR3 sequence is CASSSVLRTGGLNEQFF. Here the CDR3 DNA reads TGTGCCAGCAGCTCAGTCTTAAGGACAGGGGGCTTGAATGAGCAGTTCTTC. The full variable domain, its missing parts supplied by reference TRBV7-9 and TRBJ2-1, is DTGVSQNPRHKITKRGQNVTFRCDPISEHNRLYWYRQTLGQGPEFLTYFQNEAQLEKSRLLSDRFSAERPKGSFSTLEIQRTEQGDSAMYLCASSSVLRTGGLNEQFFGPGTRLTVL.

This sequence joins TRBV7-9 and TRBJ2-5, with D unresolved. Deletions cut 0 bases from V and 0 bases from J, with 5 bases between. Germline V CDR1 and CDR2: SEHNR, FQNEAQ (reference sequence). CDR3 length: 14 amino acids. The CDR3 reads CASSLALDQETQYF. The DNA of the CDR3 is TGTGCCAGCAGCTTAGCCCTTGACCAAGAGACCCAGTACTTC.

The V and J genes are TRBV7-2 and TRBJ1-2, with a tentative D call TRBD1 (5 bases). V lost 0 bases and J lost 5, with 13 bases in between. The CDR3 runs to 15 residues. Germline CDR1 and CDR2: SGHTA and FQGNSA. The CDR3: CASSLAQGPLYGYTF. In DNA, the CDR3 is TGTGCCAGCAGCTTAGCGCAGGGCCCCCTTTATGGCTACACCTTC.

This chain uses TRBV19 with TRBJ1-5; D not resolved. In germline, CDR1 is LNHDA, CDR2 SQIVND (reference sequence). V lost 7 bases and J 0 bases, leaving 13 bases between the germline ends. The length of the CDR3 is 15 residues. The CDR3 protein is CASTTQRNSNQPQHF. The CDR3 bases are TGTGCCAGTACTACCCAACGCAATAGCAATCAGCCCCAGCATTTT.

With regard to this clone: This CDR3 is missing its conserved last phenylalanine or tryptophan, likely due to a read error. The limits of the CDR3 on the DNA are not certain, so only TCRdb's listed CDR3 is given. The J gene is TRBJ1-2, the V gene TRBV25-1; TRBD1 was called by the table and not checked on the DNA. Germline V gene sequence: CDR1 MGHDK, CDR2 SYGVNS. The CDR3 region is 11 residues in length, termini included. The CDR3 loop is CASSGPHRPRV.

The V call is TRBV9, the J call TRBJ1-1; TRBD1 is a possible D gene (5 bases). Trimming took 3 bases from V and 5 from J, leaving 11 bases between them. Germline V gene data show CDR1 as SGDLS and CDR2 as YYNGEE. The CDR3 loop spans 13 amino acids. This CDR3 is CASSAMGGTEAFF. The CDR3 nucleotides are TGTGCCAGCAGCGCCATGGGGGGAACTGAAGCTTTCTTT.

The CDR3 region has the DNA TGTGCCAGCAGCGGACTAGGAAACACCGGGGAGCTGTTTTTT. As protein: CASSGLGNTGELFF. The chain combines TRBV6-4 with TRBJ2-2; 7 nucleotides agree with TRBD2. Per the germline V gene, CDR1 is MRHNA and CDR2 is SNTAGT. With 6 bases clipped from V and 2 bases from J, the junction kept 3 bases outside the gene matches. The CDR3 is made up of 14 amino acids.

The chain has TRBV11-3 and TRBJ2-6, with 13 bases identical to TRBD2. The V gene end was trimmed by 8 bases and the J gene end by 0 bases; junction bases not matched to a gene: 7. The CDR3 totals 18 residues. Germline loops: CDR1 SGHNT, CDR2 YENEEA. The CDR3 sequence is CASAWGLAGSSGANVLTF. CDR3 nucleotide sequence: TGTGCCAGCGCGTGGGGACTAGCGGGAAGCTCTGGGGCCAACGTCCTGACTTTC.

This clone was recorded a few times. The chain carries TRBV5-6 and TRBJ2-1; a weak D match, TRBD2 (5 bases). Germline V gene lookup returns CDR1 SGHDT and CDR2 YYEEEE. The V gene lost 1 base and the J gene lost 10 bases, with 6 bases spanning the gap. The CDR3 totals 11 residues. The CDR3: CASSLREEQFF. CDR3 nucleotide sequence: TGTGCCAGCAGCTTGAGGGAGGAGCAGTTCTTC.

The chain carries TRBV2 and TRBJ1-6; D not resolved. Germline CDR1 reads SNHLY; CDR2 reads FYNNEI. The length of the CDR3 is 12 residues. Trimming took off 7 bases at V and 13 bases at J, with 14 bases between the two ends. This CDR3 reads CASNQDSPPLHF. The CDR3 region has the DNA TGTGCCAGCAACCAGGACTCTCCCCCCCTCCACTTT.

This clone was detected only a few times. The chain joins TRBV2 to TRBJ2-5; the D gene is possibly TRBD1 (6 bases). This CDR3 has 14 residues. V was cut by 7 bases and J by 4 bases, with 16 bases left in between. Germline-derived CDR1 and CDR2 are SNHLY and FYNNEI. The DNA of the CDR3 is TGTGCCAGCACCGCCGACTTGGGGGCAGAGACCCAGTACTTC. It encodes CASTADLGAETQYF.

This clone was found once. This chain links TRBV27 with TRBJ2-3; 10 positions agree with TRBD2. V shed 3 bases, J shed 0 bases, and the junction held 12 bases outside the gene matches. The CDR3 sequence is 19 residues long. Germline V gene data show CDR1 as MNHEY and CDR2 as SMNVEV (reference sequence). CDR3 DNA: TGTGCCAGCAGTTTCAAGACCGGGACTAGCGTTCCTAGCACAGATACGCAGTATTTT. Protein product: CASSFKTGTSVPSTDTQYF.

The chain carries TRBV19 and TRBJ1-2, with D possibly TRBD1 on 6 matching bases. The CDR3 loop spans 13 amino acids. The V end lost 2 bases, the J end lost 4 bases, and 8 bases lay between the germline ends. CDR1 is LNHDA and CDR2 is SQIVND in the germline V gene (reference sequence). This chain's CDR3 is CASSISRGYGYTF. In nucleotides, the CDR3 is TGTGCCAGTAGTATATCCAGGGGCTATGGCTACACCTTC.

In regard to this clone: Compared with germline, one end of the junction differs, possibly owing to a read error. The chain links TRBV7-7 to TRBJ1-5, with D perhaps matching TRBD1 (5 bases). The CDR3 is 16 residues long. Per germline, CDR1 SSHAT and CDR2 FNYEAQ (reference sequence). The CDR3 sequence: CASSAARGGSNQPQHF. CDR3 coding DNA: TGTGCTAGCAGCGCGGCCCGGGGGGGGAGCAATCAGCCCCAGCATTTT. Combining the CDR3 with reference TRBV7-7 and TRBJ1-5 gives the whole variable domain GAGVSQSPRYKVTKRGQDVTLRCDPISSHATLYWYQQALGQGPEFLTYFNYEAQPDKSGLPSDRFSAERPEGSISTLTIQRTEQRDSAMYRCASSAARGGSNQPQHFGDGTRLSIL.

This clone was counted a few times. The rearrangement links TRBV7-8 to TRBJ1-5; no firm D call. The CDR3 totals 12 residues. CDR1 and CDR2 from the germline V gene are SGHVS and FQNEAQ. Trimming pared 5 bases from V and 6 bases from J, leaving 8 bases between. Here the CDR3 DNA reads TGTGCCAGCAGCCCGCCGGGTCAGCCCCAGCATTTT. It yields the protein CASSPPGQPQHF.

This clone was counted a single time. This CDR3 reads CASSPRTDRRNTEAFF. The DNA of the CDR3 is TGTGCCAGCAGCCCACGGACAGACAGACGTAACACTGAAGCTTTCTTT. The chain recombines TRBV6-6 with TRBJ1-1, with a tentative D call TRBD1 (6 bases). V lost 6 bases and J 2 bases, leaving 19 bases between the germline ends. Germline V gene data show CDR1 as MNHNY and CDR2 as SVGAGI (reference sequence). CDR3 length equals 16 residues.

V is TRBV10-3 and J is TRBJ2-7; 13 bases are shared with TRBD2. CDR1 and CDR2 (germline): ENHRY, SYGVKD. V was pared by 6 bases and J by 3 bases, with 8 bases of the junction left unmatched. CDR3 length: 16 amino acids. The CDR3 nucleotides read TGTGCCATCAGCCGGACTAGCGGGAGAGCCGACTACGAGCAGTACTTC. It translates to CAISRTSGRADYEQYF.

The chain carries TRBV28 and TRBJ1-2, with 9 bases identical to TRBD1. Per germline, CDR1 MDHEN and CDR2 SYDVKM. J lost 6 bases, V lost 5 bases, and 10 bases had no gene match. The CDR3 is made up of 15 amino acids. The CDR3 coding sequence is TGTGCCAGCAGTCGCCCCCCGGGACAGGGACATGGCTACACCTTC. Its translation is CASSRPPGQGHGYTF.

The genes are TRBV4-1 and TRBJ2-1, with 7 bases lining up with TRBD2. Germline CDR1 and CDR2: MGHRA and YSYEKL. V was clipped by 0 bases and J by 3 bases; unmatched bases: 5. The CDR3 is made up of 16 amino acids. The CDR3 region is CASSQEGGRSYNEQFF. The CDR3 DNA reads as TGCGCCAGCAGCCAAGAGGGCGGGAGAAGCTACAATGAGCAGTTCTTC.